The 31 T cell receptor beta chains given below trace back to one sample, sequenced in a study of OX40 agonist ivuxolimab in advanced cancers. The table came from immunoSEQ multiplex PCR; TCRdb's copy has only in-frame clones and leaves some out. The data show some 43,000 clones, around 89% seen once. Sequences were derived from CD4+ or CD8+ T cells sorted from blood, sampled in a trial of the OX40 agonist ivuxolimab. Every receptor here comes from an adult with an advanced solid tumor such as melanoma, head and neck, liver or kidney cancer.

This rearrangement joins TRBV5-4 to TRBJ2-7; the match to TRBD1 covers 9 bases. The CDR3 consists of 15 residues. J gave up 4 bases and V 3 bases, and 8 bases lay outside the gene matches. Germline CDR1 is SGHNT and CDR2 is YYREEE (reference sequence). The CDR3 region is CASSSLRDREYEQYF. DNA of the CDR3: TGTGCCAGCAGCTCCCTTCGGGACAGGGAGTACGAGCAGTACTTC.

The chain is built from TRBV5-4 and TRBJ2-3, with D perhaps being TRBD1 or TRBD2 (7 bases each). This CDR3 spans 18 amino acids. Trimming pared 3 bases from V and 4 bases from J, leaving 24 bases between. From germline, CDR1 is SGHNT and CDR2 YYREEE (reference sequence). DNA of the CDR3: TGTGCCAGCAGCTCCGGGGGGCGCGCAGGGGGTACTTCAGATACGCAGTATTTT. Its translation is CASSSGGRAGGTSDTQYF.

The chain has TRBV14 and TRBJ1-2, with D hard to call. V was pared by 9 bases and J by 4 bases, with 6 bases between. CDR1 and CDR2 (germline): SGHDN, FVKESK. The CDR3 covers 10 residues. The CDR3, as DNA: TGTGCCAGTTTTGCCTATGGCTACACCTTC. Its translation is CASFAYGYTF.

The rearrangement links TRBV6-6 to TRBJ2-7; D unresolved. V was pared by 0 bases and J by 3 bases, with 15 bases between. Germline V gives CDR1 MNHNY, CDR2 SVGAGI (reference sequence). This CDR3 region has 16 residues. The CDR3 spells CASSYSTGSRGYEQYF. The CDR3, as DNA: TGTGCCAGCAGTTACTCGACGGGCAGCAGAGGCTACGAGCAGTACTTC.

With regard to this clone: Other DNA sequences of this sample code for an identical CDR3. The V gene is TRBV7-3, the J gene TRBJ2-6; D uncertain. The CDR3 has 15 amino acids. Trimming took off 0 bases at V and 0 bases at J, with 3 bases between the two ends. CDR1 and CDR2 (germline): SGHTA, FQGTGA. Here the CDR3 DNA reads TGTGCCAGCAGCTTAACGGCCTCTGGGGCCAACGTCCTGACTTTC. This sequence encodes CASSLTASGANVLTF.

This rearrangement joins TRBV4-3 to TRBJ2-1; D is unclear. From germline, CDR1 is LGHNA and CDR2 YSLEER. This CDR3 has 13 residues. V lost 2 bases, J lost 9 bases, and 11 bases lay in between. The CDR3 coding sequence is TGCGCCAGCAGCCAAATTCCCCAATCTGAGCAGTTCTTC. Residues: CASSQIPQSEQFF.

The V gene is TRBV11-2, the J gene TRBJ1-1, with a weak D call TRBD1 (5 bases). There are 15 residues in the CDR3. Trimming cost V 2 bases and J 1 base, with 11 bases left between them. Germline V lookup: CDR1 SGHAT, CDR2 FQNNGV. CDR3 sequence reads: CASSLIRQGNTEAFF. CDR3 DNA: TGTGCCAGCAGCTTAATCCGGCAGGGGAACACTGAAGCTTTCTTT.

The chain has TRBV2 and TRBJ1-5; D is unresolved. V was clipped by 0 bases and J by 6 bases, with 9 bases between them. The CDR3 length is 14 residues. Looked up from germline, CDR1 is SNHLY and CDR2 is FYNNEI. CDR3 protein: CASSEASGFQPQHF. Written as DNA, the CDR3 is TGTGCCAGCAGTGAAGCCTCGGGATTTCAGCCCCAGCATTTT.

The chain is built from TRBV11-3 and TRBJ2-3, with 11 positions matching TRBD2. Germline loops: CDR1 SGHNT, CDR2 YENEEA. The trim removed 5 bases at V and 0 bases at J, leaving 7 bases unmatched. CDR3 length: 17 residues. Written as DNA, the CDR3 is TGTGCCAGCAGCCCCTTAGCGGGGGGGCCCAGCACAGATACGCAGTATTTT. Its translation is CASSPLAGGPSTDTQYF.

The chain employs TRBV19 and TRBJ2-3; D might be TRBD2 (7 bases). Germline CDR1 reads LNHDA; CDR2 reads SQIVND (reference sequence). Trimming took off 1 base at V and 4 bases at J, with 12 bases between the two ends. This CDR3 has 15 residues. CDR3 in amino acids: CASSIGRGAADTQYF. The CDR3 region has the DNA TGTGCCAGTAGTATAGGCCGGGGGGCAGCAGATACGCAGTATTTT.

The chain links TRBV5-4 to TRBJ1-2; 7 nucleotides line up with TRBD1. The germline CDR1 and CDR2 sequences are SGHNT and YYREEE (reference sequence). The V segment lost 4 bases and the J segment 4 bases; nucleotides outside the gene matches: 10. CDR3 length: 15 amino acids. CDR3 DNA sequence: TGTGCCAGCAGCACTCTACAGGGGAGCGGCTATGGCTACACCTTC. Residues: CASSTLQGSGYGYTF.

The chain joins TRBV5-1 to TRBJ1-1; 7 nucleotides agree with TRBD1. V lost 3 bases, J lost 6 bases, and 8 bases stayed unmatched. Germline values: CDR1 SGHRS, CDR2 YFSETQ. There are 14 residues in the CDR3. In nucleotides, the CDR3 is TGCGCCAGCAGCTACGTAACCGGGACAGCTGAAGCTTTCTTT. It is translated as CASSYVTGTAEAFF.

The CDR3 DNA sequence: TGTGCCAGCAGCCCAGTGGGGGGGATGCGAAATGAGCAGTTCTTC. Its protein product is CASSPVGGMRNEQFF. This chain uses TRBV25-1 with TRBJ2-1; 7 positions match TRBD2. The CDR3 has 15 residues. In germline, CDR1 is MGHDK, CDR2 SYGVNS. The V and J ends lost 6 bases and 7 bases, in that order; junction bases with no gene match: 12.

The table lists this clone with a count of one. The gene calls are TRBV5-4 and TRBJ2-3; D possibly corresponds to TRBD1 (6 bases). The CDR3 sequence is 14 residues long. Trimming removed 0 bases at V and 5 bases at J, with 10 bases between. Germline V lookup: CDR1 SGHNT, CDR2 YYREEE (reference sequence). The CDR3 here is CASSLVDSRDTQYF. The CDR3 DNA follows: TGTGCCAGCAGCTTGGTGGACAGCCGAGATACGCAGTATTTT.

This sequence joins TRBV29-1 and TRBJ2-7, with D perhaps TRBD1 (8 bases). CDR1 SQVTM and CDR2 ANQGSEA come from the germline V gene. The CDR3 is made up of 14 amino acids. Between the trimmed V and J ends, which lost 4 bases and 5 bases, there was a span of 18 bases. For the CDR3, the DNA is TGCAGCGTTGGGGGGGGACAGGTATACAACGAGCAGTACTTC. It is translated as CSVGGGQVYNEQYF.

V usage is TRBV4-2 and J usage is TRBJ1-2, with TRBD1 matching over 8 bases. Germline V lookup: CDR1 LGHNA, CDR2 YNFKEQ. The CDR3 consists of 15 residues. V shed 2 bases and J 7 bases; nucleotides not matched to a gene: 9. The CDR3 nucleotides are TGTGCCAGCAGCCAACGCCTCGGGACAGGAAGTGGCTACACCTTC. Translation: CASSQRLGTGSGYTF.

The chain is built from TRBV12-2 and TRBJ2-5. TRBV12-2 has pseudogene status. The CDR3 totals 17 residues. In DNA, the CDR3 is TGTGCAAGTCGCTTATCCCTCCTTGGGGGAAGGAAGGAGACCCAGTACTTC. Translation: CASRLSLLGGRKETQYF.

The chain recombines TRBV7-2 with TRBJ1-3; D remains ambiguous. The germline gives CDR1 SGHTA, CDR2 FQGNSA. Trimming pared 5 bases from V and 0 bases from J, leaving 14 bases between. The CDR3 extends over 16 amino acids. CDR3 sequence: CASSLQSSGSGNTIYF. The CDR3 region has the DNA TGTGCCAGCAGCCTACAATCGAGTGGCTCTGGAAACACCATATATTTT.

This clone was seen only once. CDR3 bases: TGTGCCTGGAGTGTACAGACAAGCTCTAACTATGGCTACACCTTC. Its protein product is CAWSVQTSSNYGYTF. The chain uses TRBV30 and TRBJ1-2; D not resolved. Trimming shortened V by 0 bases and J by 0 bases, and 11 bases separated the two germline ends. CDR1 is GTSNPN, CDR2 SVGIG, per germline (reference sequence). The CDR3 consists of 15 residues.

A note on this clone: A junction end diverges from the germline sequence, so it may reflect a read error. The same CDR3 also results from other DNA sequences found in this sample. The chain combines TRBV5-6 with TRBJ2-3; 8 bases are a match to TRBD2. The germline gives CDR1 SGHDT, CDR2 YYEEEE. The length of the CDR3 is 15 residues. The CDR3 DNA reads as TGCGCCAGCAGCCAGGGACTAGGTCCCACAGATACGCAGTATTTT. This codes for CASSQGLGPTDTQYF.

V and J are TRBV4-1 and TRBJ1-2; a weak D match, TRBD1 (5 bases). Germline V gene data show CDR1 as MGHRA and CDR2 as YSYEKL. This CDR3 has 16 amino acids. Deletions cut 2 bases from V and 4 bases from J, with 17 bases between. CDR3 in amino acids: CASSQPLVGRRYGYTF. The CDR3 DNA follows: TGCGCCAGCAGCCAACCCCTGGTGGGACGCCGCTATGGCTACACCTTC.

This clone has only a few counts. This chain joins TRBV7-8 and TRBJ1-6, with TRBD1 as a possible D gene (6 bases). CDR3 length equals 14 residues. The V end lost 0 bases, the J end lost 6 bases, and 6 bases lay between the germline ends. The V gene's germline CDR1 is SGHVS and CDR2 FQNEAQ. The CDR3 loop reads CASSLAQGNSPLHF. For the CDR3, the DNA is TGTGCCAGCAGCTTAGCACAGGGTAATTCACCCCTCCACTTT.

The rearrangement uses TRBV10-3 and TRBJ2-5; D remains ambiguous. Germline V gene sequence: CDR1 ENHRY, CDR2 SYGVKD. Trimming pared 0 bases from V and 4 bases from J, leaving 6 bases between. The CDR3 spans 13 residues. The CDR3 sequence is CAISESWAETQYF. The CDR3 DNA reads TGTGCCATCAGTGAGTCGTGGGCAGAGACCCAGTACTTC.

The genes are TRBV6-6 and TRBJ1-1, with D maybe TRBD1 (6 bases). The V gene's germline CDR1 is MNHNY and CDR2 SVGAGI (reference sequence). Trimming took 2 bases from V and 3 from J, leaving 10 bases between them. The CDR3 consists of 14 residues. CDR3 sequence: CASSYAGADTEAFF. CDR3 in DNA: TGTGCCAGCAGTTACGCGGGGGCGGACACTGAAGCTTTCTTT.

The chain carries TRBV6-6 and TRBJ2-7; no firm D call. The CDR3 spans 14 residues. V gave up 6 bases and J gave up 0 bases, with 12 bases separating them. The germline V gene has CDR1 MNHNY and CDR2 SVGAGI (reference sequence). CDR3 DNA: TGTGCCAGCAGACCCGACACCTACTCCTACGAGCAGTACTTC. Amino acids: CASRPDTYSYEQYF.

The V call is TRBV5-1, the J call TRBJ2-3; TRBD2 agrees at 8 bases. Germline V gene data show CDR1 as SGHRS and CDR2 as YFSETQ. Trimming removed 0 bases from V and 5 bases from J; junction bases left unmatched: 11. The CDR3 covers 17 residues. The CDR3 here is CASSLDRGGLLEDTQYF. In nucleotides, the CDR3 is TGCGCCAGCAGCTTGGATCGGGGGGGCCTTTTAGAAGATACGCAGTATTTT.

CDR3 DNA sequence: TGTGCCAGCAGTACCGCCCGCTCTGGAAACACCATATATTTT. Protein product: CASSTARSGNTIYF. The V call is TRBV6-6, the J call TRBJ1-3, with D hard to call. Trimming removed 5 bases from V and 0 bases from J, with 8 bases in between. The CDR3 extends over 14 amino acids. In germline, CDR1 is MNHNY, CDR2 SVGAGI (reference sequence).

The rearrangement uses TRBV18 and TRBJ2-5; 7 nucleotides line up with TRBD1. This CDR3 is built from 14 residues. Germline assignment: CDR1 KGHSH and CDR2 LQKENI. Trimming removed 0 bases from V and 2 bases from J; junction bases left unmatched: 0. Written as DNA, the CDR3 is TGTGCCAGCTCACCACCGGGACAGCAAGAGACCCAGTACTTC. Translated, it gives CASSPPGQQETQYF.

The chain couples TRBV7-2 to TRBJ2-5; 14 bases align to TRBD2. This CDR3 has 16 residues. CDR1 is SGHTA, CDR2 FQGNSA, per germline. V trimming: 3 bases; J trimming: 5 bases; junction bases outside the gene matches: 5. CDR3 amino acids: CASSLGRTSGGETQYF. The CDR3 coding sequence is TGTGCCAGCAGCTTGGGCCGGACTAGCGGGGGGGAGACCCAGTACTTC.

The rearrangement links TRBV6-1 to TRBJ1-3; the D gene is possibly TRBD1 (6 bases). The germline gives CDR1 MNHNS, CDR2 SASEGT. CDR3 length: 17 residues. V was cut by 2 bases and J by 0 bases, with 14 bases left in between. CDR3 region: CASSERGVPNSGNTIYF. CDR3 bases: TGTGCCAGCAGTGAAAGGGGGGTGCCCAACTCTGGAAACACCATATATTTT.

This clone appeared a single time. This chain links TRBV5-4 with TRBJ1-1; D gene ambiguous. The CDR3 is made up of 14 amino acids. Germline lookup yields CDR1 SGHNT and CDR2 YYREEE (reference sequence). Deletions cut 4 bases from V and 0 bases from J, with 10 bases between. CDR3 in DNA: TGTGCCAGCAGCCCTGATTCGATGAACACTGAAGCTTTCTTT. The encoded protein is CASSPDSMNTEAFF. Filled out from reference TRBV5-4 and TRBJ1-1, the complete variable domain reads ETGVTQSPTHLIKTRGQQVTLRCSSQSGHNTVSWYQQALGQGPQFIFQYYREEENGRGNFPPRFSGLQFPNYSSELNVNALELDDSALYLCASSPDSMNTEAFFGQGTRLTVV.